Below, 21 T cell receptor beta chains from the same sample are listed, as sequenced in a study of blood T cell repertoires in COVID-19. TCRdb's copy holds only in-frame clones and misses some; the assay was immunoSEQ multiplex PCR. The repertoire includes about 200,000 clones, about 84% of them detected once, and 4.5% to 6.5% sits in the top ten. Input material: PBMCs or T cells enriched from blood (not recorded which). The receptor source for this set is a man in his forties with acute COVID-19.

The V and J genes are TRBV6-4 and TRBJ1-1, with 8 bases identical to TRBD1. Germline lookup yields CDR1 MRHNA and CDR2 SNTAGT. With 5 bases clipped from V and 1 base from J, the junction kept 9 bases outside the gene matches. The CDR3 extends over 16 amino acids. The CDR3 spells CASSSEPGTGNTEAFF. As DNA, the CDR3 is TGTGCCAGCAGTTCAGAACCCGGGACAGGGAACACTGAAGCTTTCTTT.

The J gene is TRBJ2-1, the V gene TRBV27, with 10 bases aligning to TRBD1. With 6 bases clipped from V and 7 bases from J, the junction kept 9 bases outside the gene matches. The CDR3 spans 15 residues. CDR1 and CDR2 (germline): MNHEY, SMNVEV (reference sequence). The CDR3 sequence is CASRKDRGRVNEQFF. In nucleotides, the CDR3 is TGTGCCAGCAGAAAAGACAGGGGGCGGGTTAATGAGCAGTTCTTC.

V is TRBV28 and J is TRBJ1-6; 8 bases fit TRBD1. CDR1 and CDR2 from the germline V gene are MDHEN and SYDVKM. The CDR3 sequence is 16 residues long. Germline trimming cut 6 bases from V and 8 bases from J; bases unmatched to any gene: 12. CDR3 amino acids: CASSPPKKTGDSPLHF. CDR3 nucleotides: TGTGCCAGCAGCCCACCAAAAAAGACAGGGGATTCACCCCTCCACTTT.

The chain links TRBV4-1 to TRBJ2-7, with 10 bases that match TRBD1. The CDR3 extends over 18 amino acids. V lost 0 bases to trimming and J lost 1 base; unmatched junction nucleotides: 9. CDR1 MGHRA and CDR2 YSYEKL come from the germline V gene. The CDR3 bases are TGCGCCAGCAGCCAAGATGTTTTAGGACAGGGGGTTTCCTACGAGCAGTACTTC. This gives the protein CASSQDVLGQGVSYEQYF.

This rearrangement joins TRBV27 to TRBJ1-4; 8 nucleotides line up with TRBD1. Unmatched junction bases numbered 2, after V lost 3 bases and J lost 8 bases. Germline assignment: CDR1 MNHEY and CDR2 SMNVEV (reference sequence). The CDR3 consists of 13 residues. The CDR3 reads CASSFWDREKLFF. In DNA, the CDR3 is TGTGCCAGCAGTTTCTGGGACAGGGAAAAACTGTTTTTT.

The V call is TRBV7-9, the J call TRBJ2-1; no reliable D call. This CDR3 has 12 amino acids. Trimming took 3 bases from V and 4 from J, leaving 4 bases between them. Germline CDR1 is SEHNR and CDR2 is FQNEAQ (reference sequence). CDR3 bases: TGTGCCAGCAGCTTCGCGTACAATGAGCAGTTCTTC. It codes for CASSFAYNEQFF.

This chain joins TRBV28 and TRBJ2-7, with D unclear. Germline V gene sequence: CDR1 MDHEN, CDR2 SYDVKM. CDR3 length equals 12 residues. Trimming removed 3 bases from V and 2 bases from J, with 5 bases in between. The CDR3 coding sequence is TGTGCCAGCAGTTTGGAGACCTACGAGCAGTACTTC. It encodes CASSLETYEQYF.

Turning to this clone: Other DNA sequences from this sample encode an identical CDR3 as well. CDR3 sequence reads: CASSPRGGETQYF. In DNA form, the CDR3 reads TGTGCCAGCTCACCACGGGGGGGAGAGACCCAGTACTTC. The rearrangement uses TRBV18 and TRBJ2-5; 7 nucleotides agree with TRBD2. CDR1 is KGHSH and CDR2 is LQKENI in the germline V gene. CDR3 length: 13 residues. The V gene end was trimmed by 1 base and the J gene end by 4 bases; junction bases not matched to a gene: 0.

A remark on this clone: Mismatch with germline at one junction end may stem from a read error. The V call is TRBV7-3, the J call TRBJ2-7; 9 nucleotides line up with TRBD1. Germline V CDR1 and CDR2: SGHTA, FQGTGA. The CDR3 runs to 14 residues. The CDR3 sequence is CASSVTGGDYEQYF. The CDR3 region has the DNA TGTGCCAGCAGCGTAACAGGGGGCGACTACGAGCAGTACTTC.

This clone was counted a few times. The genes are TRBV19 and TRBJ2-3, with 9 positions matching TRBD2. This CDR3 comprises 18 residues. With 1 base clipped from V and 0 bases from J, the junction kept 8 bases outside the gene matches. Per germline, CDR1 LNHDA and CDR2 SQIVND (reference sequence). The CDR3 bases are TGTGCCAGTAGTATAGGGGGCCCGACTAGCGGAAGCACAGATACGCAGTATTTT. Amino acid sequence: CASSIGGPTSGSTDTQYF.

This clone was counted once. This rearrangement joins TRBV7-2 to TRBJ1-2; D is unresolved. This CDR3 is built from 15 residues. The V end lost 7 bases, the J end lost 4 bases, and 19 bases lay between the germline ends. Germline values: CDR1 SGHTA, CDR2 FQGNSA. The CDR3: CASTLAGEMGYGYTF. In DNA, the CDR3 is TGTGCCAGCACCCTGGCCGGGGAGATGGGCTATGGCTACACCTTC.

The chain has TRBV5-4 and TRBJ2-7; D may be TRBD1 (5 bases). The CDR3 is 15 amino acids. CDR1 and CDR2 from the germline V gene are SGHNT and YYREEE (reference sequence). V was clipped by 5 bases and J by 2 bases, with 17 bases between them. For the CDR3, the DNA is TGTGCCAGCAGACTGACAGTCTCTGAGACCTACGAGCAGTACTTC. This codes for CASRLTVSETYEQYF. The full variable domain, in which reference TRBV5-4 and TRBJ2-7 provide the parts outside the CDR3, is ETGVTQSPTHLIKTRGQQVTLRCSSQSGHNTVSWYQQALGQGPQFIFQYYREEENGRGNFPPRFSGLQFPNYSSELNVNALELDDSALYLCASRLTVSETYEQYFGPGTRLTVT.

This rearrangement joins TRBV27 to TRBJ2-1; tentatively, D is TRBD2 (5 bases). This CDR3 contains 12 residues. Trimming removed 2 bases from V and 10 bases from J, with 9 bases in between. CDR1 MNHEY and CDR2 SMNVEV come from the germline V gene (reference sequence). The CDR3 coding sequence is TGTGCCAGCAGTTTACGAGGGTACGAGCAGTTCTTC. The encoded protein is CASSLRGYEQFF.

The count of this clone is one. The V gene is TRBV28, the J gene TRBJ2-3; 12 bases are a match to TRBD2. Looked up from germline, CDR1 is MDHEN and CDR2 is SYDVKM. Trimming at V came to 6 bases and at J to 2 bases, leaving 9 bases not matched to a gene. The CDR3 is made up of 17 amino acids. In DNA form, the CDR3 reads TGTGCCAGCAGACCAACTCTAGCGGGAGGGTCCACAGATACGCAGTATTTT. It translates to CASRPTLAGGSTDTQYF. Combining the CDR3 with reference TRBV28 and TRBJ2-3 gives the whole variable domain DVKVTQSSRYLVKRTGEKVFLECVQDMDHENMFWYRQDPGLGLRLIYFSYDVKMKEKGDIPEGYSVSREKKERFSLILESASTNQTSMYLCASRPTLAGGSTDTQYFGPGTRLTVL.

The chain is built from TRBV28 and TRBJ2-3; TRBD2 agrees at 7 bases. Trimming took 3 bases from V and 0 from J; bases not matched to a gene: 9. Germline V gene lookup returns CDR1 MDHEN and CDR2 SYDVKM. This CDR3 is built from 17 residues. DNA of the CDR3: TGTGCCAGCAGTTTCCTTACGGGGGGTACTAGCACAGATACGCAGTATTTT. Translation: CASSFLTGGTSTDTQYF.

The genes are TRBV18 and TRBJ2-3; TRBD2 matches at 8 bases. Trimming removed 4 bases from V and 0 bases from J; junction bases left unmatched: 6. The CDR3 has 16 amino acids. The germline V gene encodes CDR1 KGHSH and CDR2 LQKENI. In DNA, the CDR3 is TGTGCCAGCTCACAGCTACTAGCGGCTAGCACAGATACGCAGTATTTT. Protein product: CASSQLLAASTDTQYF.

The rearrangement uses TRBV7-9 and TRBJ2-3; weak D call: TRBD2 (6 bases). The germline V gene has CDR1 SEHNR and CDR2 FQNEAQ (reference sequence). This CDR3 spans 16 amino acids. The V and J ends lost 4 bases and 5 bases respectively, with 19 bases between them. CDR3 nucleotides: TGTGCCAGCAGCTGGACTCCGGGACTGGGGGGAGATACGCAGTATTTT. Encoded protein: CASSWTPGLGGDTQYF.

The chain links TRBV2 to TRBJ2-1, with TRBD1 matching 11 bases. The CDR3 is made up of 14 amino acids. Germline CDR1 reads SNHLY; CDR2 reads FYNNEI. Germline trimming cut 8 bases from V and 6 bases from J; bases unmatched to any gene: 6. CDR3 bases: TGTGCCAGCTCTGGAGGGACAGGGGGCAATGAGCAGTTCTTC. Protein product: CASSGGTGGNEQFF.

There are a few counts of this clone. The J gene is TRBJ1-2, the V gene TRBV5-1; D call uncertain. The germline V gene encodes CDR1 SGHRS and CDR2 YFSETQ. V was cut by 0 bases and J by 4 bases, with 10 bases left in between. This CDR3 contains 14 residues. CDR3: CASSLESGVYGYTF. CDR3 coding DNA: TGCGCCAGCAGCTTGGAATCAGGCGTCTATGGCTACACCTTC.

This chain joins TRBV6-2 or TRBV6-3 and TRBJ2-3; D perhaps matches TRBD2 (5 bases). Trimming cost V 0 bases and J 1 base, with 11 bases left between them. The length of the CDR3 is 16 residues. CDR1 is MNHEY and CDR2 is SVGEGT in the germline V gene. This CDR3 reads CASSYSMFSGTDTQYF. The CDR3 region has the DNA TGTGCCAGCAGTTACTCGATGTTTAGCGGCACAGATACGCAGTATTTT.

This chain links TRBV28 with TRBJ1-4, with 9 positions matching TRBD1. V lost 5 bases and J lost 6; bases outside the gene matches: 7. This CDR3 contains 15 residues. Germline V lookup: CDR1 MDHEN, CDR2 SYDVKM. The CDR3 here is CASSLRGQGYEKLFF. Here the CDR3 DNA reads TGTGCCAGCAGTCTTCGGGGACAGGGCTATGAAAAACTGTTTTTT.